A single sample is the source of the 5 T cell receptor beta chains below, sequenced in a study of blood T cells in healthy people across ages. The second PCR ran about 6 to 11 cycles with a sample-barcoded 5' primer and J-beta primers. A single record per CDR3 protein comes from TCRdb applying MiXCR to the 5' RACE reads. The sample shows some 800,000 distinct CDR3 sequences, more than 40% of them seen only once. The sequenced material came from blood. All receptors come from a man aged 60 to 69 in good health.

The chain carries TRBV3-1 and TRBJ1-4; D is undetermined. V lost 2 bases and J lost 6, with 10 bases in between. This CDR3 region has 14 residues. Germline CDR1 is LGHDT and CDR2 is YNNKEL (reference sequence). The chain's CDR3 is CASSQIGAHEKLFF. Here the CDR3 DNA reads TGTGCCAGCAGCCAAATCGGAGCCCATGAAAAACTGTTTTTT.

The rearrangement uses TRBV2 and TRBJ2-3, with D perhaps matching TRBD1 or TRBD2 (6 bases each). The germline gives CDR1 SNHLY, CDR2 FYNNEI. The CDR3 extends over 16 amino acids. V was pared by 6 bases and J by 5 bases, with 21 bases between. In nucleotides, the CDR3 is TGTGCCAGCAGATTCCGGGACACGGCGGGAATAGATACGCAGTATTTT. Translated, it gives CASRFRDTAGIDTQYF.

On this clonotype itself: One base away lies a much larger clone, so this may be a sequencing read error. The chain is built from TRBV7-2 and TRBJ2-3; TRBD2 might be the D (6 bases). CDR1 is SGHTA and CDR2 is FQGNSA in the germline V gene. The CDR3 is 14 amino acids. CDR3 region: CVSSSGLSTDTQYF. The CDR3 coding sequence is TGTGTCAGCAGCTCCGGACTAAGCACAGATACGCAGTATTTT. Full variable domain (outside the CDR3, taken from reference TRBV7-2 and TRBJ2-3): GAGVSQSPSNKVTEKGKDVELRCDPISGHTALYWYRQSLGQGLEFLIYFQGNSAPDKSGLPSDRFSAERTGGSVSTLTIQRTQQEDSAVYLCVSSSGLSTDTQYFGPGTRLTVL.

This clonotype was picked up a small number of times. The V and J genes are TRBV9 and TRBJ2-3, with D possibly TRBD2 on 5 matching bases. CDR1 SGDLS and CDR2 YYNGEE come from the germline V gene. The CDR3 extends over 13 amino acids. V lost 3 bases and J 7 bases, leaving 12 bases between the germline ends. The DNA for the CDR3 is TGTGCCAGCAGCGGGACTGACTTGAATACGCAGTATTTT. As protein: CASSGTDLNTQYF.

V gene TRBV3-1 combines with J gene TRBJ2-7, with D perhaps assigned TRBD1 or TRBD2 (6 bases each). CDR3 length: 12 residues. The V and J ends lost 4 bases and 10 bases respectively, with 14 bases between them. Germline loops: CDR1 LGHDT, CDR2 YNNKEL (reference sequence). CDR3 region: CASSPIGGPQYF. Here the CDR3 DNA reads TGTGCCAGCAGCCCCATTGGGGGGCCCCAGTACTTC.